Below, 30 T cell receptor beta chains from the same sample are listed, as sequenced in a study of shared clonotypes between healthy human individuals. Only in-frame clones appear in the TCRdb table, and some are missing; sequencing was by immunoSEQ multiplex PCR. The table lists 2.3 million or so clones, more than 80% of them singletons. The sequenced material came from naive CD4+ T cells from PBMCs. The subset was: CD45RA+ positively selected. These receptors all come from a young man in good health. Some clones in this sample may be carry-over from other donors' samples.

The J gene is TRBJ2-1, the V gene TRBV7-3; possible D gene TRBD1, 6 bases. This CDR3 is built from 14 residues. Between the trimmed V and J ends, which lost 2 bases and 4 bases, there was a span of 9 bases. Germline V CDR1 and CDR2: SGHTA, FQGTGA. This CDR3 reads CASSLSGEYNEQFF. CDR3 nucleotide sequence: TGTGCCAGCAGCTTATCAGGGGAATACAATGAGCAGTTCTTC.

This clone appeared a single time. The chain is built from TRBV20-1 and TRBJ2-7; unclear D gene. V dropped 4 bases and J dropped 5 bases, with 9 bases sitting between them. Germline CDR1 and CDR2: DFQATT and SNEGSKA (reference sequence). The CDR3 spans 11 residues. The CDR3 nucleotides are TGCAGTGCTACCCTTGGTCACGAGCAGTACTTC. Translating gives CSATLGHEQYF.

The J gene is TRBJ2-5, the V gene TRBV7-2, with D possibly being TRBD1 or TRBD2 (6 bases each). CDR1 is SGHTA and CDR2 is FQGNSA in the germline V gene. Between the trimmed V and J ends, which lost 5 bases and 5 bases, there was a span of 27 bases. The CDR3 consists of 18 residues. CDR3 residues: CASSPGYLAGGGRETQYF. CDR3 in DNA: TGTGCCAGCAGCCCAGGATATCTAGCCGGAGGGGGGCGGGAGACCCAGTACTTC. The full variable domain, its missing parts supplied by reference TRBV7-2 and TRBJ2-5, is GAGVSQSPSNKVTEKGKDVELRCDPISGHTALYWYRQSLGQGLEFLIYFQGNSAPDKSGLPSDRFSAERTGGSVSTLTIQRTQQEDSAVYLCASSPGYLAGGGRETQYFGPGTRLLVL.

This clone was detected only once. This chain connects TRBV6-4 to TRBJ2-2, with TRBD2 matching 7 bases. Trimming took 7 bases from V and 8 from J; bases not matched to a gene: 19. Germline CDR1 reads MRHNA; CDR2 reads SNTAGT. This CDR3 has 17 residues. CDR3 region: CASISPQWTRYPGELFF. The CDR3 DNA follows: TGTGCCAGCATCTCACCCCAGTGGACTAGGTATCCGGGGGAGCTGTTTTTT.

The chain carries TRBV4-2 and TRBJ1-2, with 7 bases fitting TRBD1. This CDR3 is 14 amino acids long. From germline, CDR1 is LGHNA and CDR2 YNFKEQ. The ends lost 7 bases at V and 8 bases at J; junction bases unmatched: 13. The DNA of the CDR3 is TGTGCCAGCACCCCGGAGGGGGCGCCGGGCGGCTACACCTTC. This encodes CASTPEGAPGGYTF.

The DNA for the CDR3 is TGCGCCAGCAGCCCTATGACAGGGCATCAGCCCCAGCATTTT. This encodes CASSPMTGHQPQHF. The chain links TRBV4-1 to TRBJ1-5; 7 nucleotides line up with TRBD1. Germline CDR1 MGHRA, CDR2 YSYEKL. The CDR3 extends over 14 amino acids. V dropped 4 bases and J dropped 5; count of bases not matched to a gene: 5.

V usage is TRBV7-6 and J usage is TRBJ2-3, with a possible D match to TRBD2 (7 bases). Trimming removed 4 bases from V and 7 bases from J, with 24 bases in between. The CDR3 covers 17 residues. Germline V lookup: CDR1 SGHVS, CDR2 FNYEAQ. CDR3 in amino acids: CASSSTYRGRALNTQYF. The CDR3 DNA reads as TGTGCCAGCAGCTCCACTTATAGGGGGAGGGCCTTGAATACGCAGTATTTT. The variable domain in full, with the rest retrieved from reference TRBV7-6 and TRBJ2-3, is GAGVSQSPRYKVTKRGQDVALRCDPISGHVSLYWYRQALGQGPEFLTYFNYEAQQDKSGLPNDRFSAERPEGSISTLTIQRTEQRDSAMYRCASSSTYRGRALNTQYFGPGTRLTVL.

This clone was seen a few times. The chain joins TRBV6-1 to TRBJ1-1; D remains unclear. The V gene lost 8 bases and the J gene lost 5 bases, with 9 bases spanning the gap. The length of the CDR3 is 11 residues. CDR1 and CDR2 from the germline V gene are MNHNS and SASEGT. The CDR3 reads CASCWVTEAFF. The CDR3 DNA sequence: TGTGCCAGCTGTTGGGTTACTGAAGCTTTCTTT.

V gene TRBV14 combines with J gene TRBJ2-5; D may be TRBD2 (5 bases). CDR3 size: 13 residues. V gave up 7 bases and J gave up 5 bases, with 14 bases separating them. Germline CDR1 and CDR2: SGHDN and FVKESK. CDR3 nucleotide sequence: TGTGCCAGCAACAAAGTTCGCGGGGAGACCCAGTACTTC. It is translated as CASNKVRGETQYF.

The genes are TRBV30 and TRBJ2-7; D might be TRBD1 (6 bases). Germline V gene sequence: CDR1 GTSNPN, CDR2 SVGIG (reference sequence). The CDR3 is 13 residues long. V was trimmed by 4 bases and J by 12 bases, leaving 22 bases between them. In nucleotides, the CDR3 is TGTGCCTGGACCTATTCTCAAGGGGGACGGCCGTACTTC. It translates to CAWTYSQGGRPYF.

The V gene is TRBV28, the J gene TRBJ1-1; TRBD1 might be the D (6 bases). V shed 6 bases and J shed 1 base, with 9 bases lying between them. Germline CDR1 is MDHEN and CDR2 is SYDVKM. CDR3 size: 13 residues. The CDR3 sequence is CASRQGRNTEAFF. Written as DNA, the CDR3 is TGTGCCAGCAGACAGGGTAGGAACACTGAAGCTTTCTTT.

CDR3 in amino acids: CASSPPGGTGSNEQFF. The CDR3, as DNA: TGTGCCAGCAGCCCCCCCGGAGGGACAGGGTCCAATGAGCAGTTCTTC. The V gene is TRBV7-2, the J gene TRBJ2-1, with 9 bases fitting TRBD1. The germline V gene encodes CDR1 SGHTA and CDR2 FQGNSA. The CDR3 runs to 16 residues. Losses at the gene ends were 5 bases for V and 6 bases for J; bases not matched to a gene: 11.

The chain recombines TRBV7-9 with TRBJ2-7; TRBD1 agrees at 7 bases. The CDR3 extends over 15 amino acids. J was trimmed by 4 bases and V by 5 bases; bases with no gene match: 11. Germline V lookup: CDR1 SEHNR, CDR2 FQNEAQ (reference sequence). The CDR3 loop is CASSLGGQPRYEQYF. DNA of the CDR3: TGTGCCAGCAGCCTAGGGGGACAGCCTCGGTACGAGCAGTACTTC.

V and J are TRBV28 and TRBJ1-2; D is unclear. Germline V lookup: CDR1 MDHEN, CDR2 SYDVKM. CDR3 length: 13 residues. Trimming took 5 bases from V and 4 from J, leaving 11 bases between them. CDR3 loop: CASSRTVLYGYTF. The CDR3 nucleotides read TGTGCCAGCAGTCGGACGGTTCTCTATGGCTACACCTTC.

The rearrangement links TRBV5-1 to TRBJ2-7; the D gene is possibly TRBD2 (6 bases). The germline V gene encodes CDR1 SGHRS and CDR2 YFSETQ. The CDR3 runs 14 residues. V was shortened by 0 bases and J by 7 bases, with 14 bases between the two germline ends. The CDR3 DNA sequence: TGCGCCAGCAGCTTGGTCTCGGGACTCGAGGAGCAGTACTTC. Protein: CASSLVSGLEEQYF.

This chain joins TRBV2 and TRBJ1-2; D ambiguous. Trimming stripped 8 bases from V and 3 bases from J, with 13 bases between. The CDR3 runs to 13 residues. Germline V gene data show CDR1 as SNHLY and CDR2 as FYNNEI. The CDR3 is CASRYLEDYGYTF. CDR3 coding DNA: TGTGCCAGCCGATATCTTGAAGACTATGGCTACACCTTC.

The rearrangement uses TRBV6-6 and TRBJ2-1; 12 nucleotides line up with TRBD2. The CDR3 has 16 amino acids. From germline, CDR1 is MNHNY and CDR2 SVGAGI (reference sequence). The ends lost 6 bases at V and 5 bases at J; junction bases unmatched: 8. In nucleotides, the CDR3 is TGTGCCAGCAGAAACCTAGCGGGAGGGCCCCACAATGAGCAGTTCTTC. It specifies CASRNLAGGPHNEQFF.

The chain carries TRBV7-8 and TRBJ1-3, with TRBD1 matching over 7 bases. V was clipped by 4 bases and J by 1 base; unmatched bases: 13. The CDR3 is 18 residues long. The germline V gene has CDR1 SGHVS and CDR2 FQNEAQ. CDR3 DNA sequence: TGTGCCAGCAGCTCCAACCAACACACAGGGGTATCTGGAAACACCATATATTTT. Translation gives CASSSNQHTGVSGNTIYF.

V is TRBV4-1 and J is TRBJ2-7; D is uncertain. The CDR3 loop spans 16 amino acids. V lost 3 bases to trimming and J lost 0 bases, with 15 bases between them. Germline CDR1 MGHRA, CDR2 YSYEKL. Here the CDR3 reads CASSQEKRFPSYEQYF. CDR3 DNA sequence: TGCGCCAGCAGCCAGGAAAAGCGTTTCCCCTCCTACGAGCAGTACTTC.

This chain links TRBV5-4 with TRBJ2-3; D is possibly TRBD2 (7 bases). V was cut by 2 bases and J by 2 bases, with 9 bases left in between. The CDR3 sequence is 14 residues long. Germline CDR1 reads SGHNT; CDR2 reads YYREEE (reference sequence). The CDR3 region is CASSFGGPTDTQYF. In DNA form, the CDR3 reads TGTGCCAGCAGCTTCGGGGGGCCCACAGATACGCAGTATTTT.

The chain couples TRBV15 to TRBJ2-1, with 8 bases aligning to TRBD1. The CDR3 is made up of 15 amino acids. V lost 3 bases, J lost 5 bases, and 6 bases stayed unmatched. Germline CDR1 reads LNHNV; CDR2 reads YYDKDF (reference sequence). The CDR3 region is CATSSAGGSDNEQFF. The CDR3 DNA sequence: TGTGCCACCAGCAGTGCAGGGGGCTCGGACAATGAGCAGTTCTTC. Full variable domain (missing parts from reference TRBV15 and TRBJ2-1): DAMVIQNPRYQVTQFGKPVTLSCSQTLNHNVMYWYQQKSSQAPKLLFHYYDKDFNNEADTPDNFQSRRPNTSFCFLDIRSPGLGDTAMYLCATSSAGGSDNEQFFGPGTRLTVL.

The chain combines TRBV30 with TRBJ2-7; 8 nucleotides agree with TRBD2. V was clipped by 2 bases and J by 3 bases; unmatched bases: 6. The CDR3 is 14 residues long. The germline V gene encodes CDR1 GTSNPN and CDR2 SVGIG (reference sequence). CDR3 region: CAWSLGTSGYEQYF. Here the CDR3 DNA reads TGTGCCTGGAGTCTAGGTACTAGCGGCTACGAGCAGTACTTC.

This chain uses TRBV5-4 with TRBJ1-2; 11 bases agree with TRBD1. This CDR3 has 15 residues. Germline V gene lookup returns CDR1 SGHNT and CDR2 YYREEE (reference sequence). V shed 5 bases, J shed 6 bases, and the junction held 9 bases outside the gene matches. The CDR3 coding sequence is TGTGCCAGCAGGGCCGGGACAGGGGGTACTGATGGCTACACCTTC. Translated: CASRAGTGGTDGYTF.

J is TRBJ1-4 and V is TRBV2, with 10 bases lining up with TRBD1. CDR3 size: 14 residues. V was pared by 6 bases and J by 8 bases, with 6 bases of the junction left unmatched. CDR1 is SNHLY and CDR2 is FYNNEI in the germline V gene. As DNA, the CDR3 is TGTGCCAGCAGGAGGGACAGGGGCGACGAAAAACTGTTTTTT. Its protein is CASRRDRGDEKLFF.

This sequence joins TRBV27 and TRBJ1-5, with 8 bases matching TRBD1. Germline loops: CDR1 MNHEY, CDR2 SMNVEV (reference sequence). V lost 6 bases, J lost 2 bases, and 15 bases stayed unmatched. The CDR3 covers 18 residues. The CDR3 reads CASSRQGGRGLGNQPQHF. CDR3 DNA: TGTGCCAGCAGCCGTCAGGGTGGCAGGGGGCTTGGCAATCAGCCCCAGCATTTT.

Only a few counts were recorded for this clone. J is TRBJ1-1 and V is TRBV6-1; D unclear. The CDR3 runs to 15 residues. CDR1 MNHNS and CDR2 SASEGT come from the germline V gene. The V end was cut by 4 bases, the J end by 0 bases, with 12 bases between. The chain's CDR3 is CASSAWETLNTEAFF. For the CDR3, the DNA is TGTGCCAGCAGTGCTTGGGAGACCTTGAACACTGAAGCTTTCTTT.

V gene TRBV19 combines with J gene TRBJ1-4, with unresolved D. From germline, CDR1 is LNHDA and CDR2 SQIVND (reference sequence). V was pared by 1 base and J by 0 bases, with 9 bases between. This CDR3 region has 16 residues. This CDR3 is CASSIAGSSTNEKLFF. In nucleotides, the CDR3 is TGTGCCAGTAGTATAGCGGGGAGCTCAACTAATGAAAAACTGTTTTTT.

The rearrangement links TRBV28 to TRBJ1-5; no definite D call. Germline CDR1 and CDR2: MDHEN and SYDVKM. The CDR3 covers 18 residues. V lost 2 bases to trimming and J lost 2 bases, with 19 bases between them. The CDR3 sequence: CASSLTVTDPLRNQPQHF. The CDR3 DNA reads TGTGCCAGCAGTTTAACGGTCACAGACCCCCTACGCAATCAGCCCCAGCATTTT.

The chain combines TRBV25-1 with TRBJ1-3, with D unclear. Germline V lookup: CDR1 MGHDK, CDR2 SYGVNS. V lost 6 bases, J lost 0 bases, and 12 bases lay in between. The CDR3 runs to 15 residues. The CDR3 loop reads CASSRWVPSGNTIYF. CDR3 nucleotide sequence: TGTGCCAGCAGCCGTTGGGTCCCCTCTGGAAACACCATATATTTT.

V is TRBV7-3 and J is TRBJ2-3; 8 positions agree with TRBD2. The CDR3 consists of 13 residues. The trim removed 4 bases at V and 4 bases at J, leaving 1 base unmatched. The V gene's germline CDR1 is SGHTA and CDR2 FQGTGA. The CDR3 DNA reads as TGTGCCAGCAGCTCGACTAGCGCAGATACGCAGTATTTT. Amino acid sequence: CASSSTSADTQYF.